This T cell receptor beta chain is drawn from a study of control samples from healthy donors and cancer patients (TCRdb year 2020). The germline V gene encodes CDR1 LNHDA and CDR2 SQIVND (reference sequence). Reading from cysteine to phenylalanine, the CDR3 counts 15 amino acids. The read is trimmed to its CDR3 DNA, 45 bases read in frame from base 1. V is shortened by 5 bases, J by 4 bases, and the region joining them spans 15 bases. As regards this clone: Its target antigen remains unknown. No per-base quality is available; no much larger clone lies one base away.

Libraries came from the immunoSEQ multiplex PCR assay. TCRdb took over this immuneACCESS table, retaining in-frame rearrangements with V and J assigned. Such tables are incomplete; in checked studies, under half of the missing clones stem from an unresolved V gene, and the remainder is unexplained. A total of roughly 3,000 clones appear in this sample, nearly 80% of them only once. The top ten hold 25% to 35% of the sample. Here the chain combines TRBV19 and TRBJ2-4; the D gene is perhaps TRBD1 or TRBD2, each of them matching over 5 bases. Sequencing used formalin-fixed, paraffin-embedded tissue. The origin of this receptor is a male donor with melanoma. Here is the DNA: TGTGCCAGTAGTCCCGGGACCTCCCAAAAAAACATTCAGTACTTC. Its protein reads: CASSPGTSQKNIQYF.